A selection of T cell receptor beta chains follows, all from one sample in a study of blood T cell repertoires in COVID-19. Data came from immunoSEQ multiplex PCR; TCRdb stores just in-frame clones and leaves some out. This sample has about 200,000 clones; 70% to 90% occur once, and the top ten carry 4.5% to 5%. The sequenced sample consisted of peripheral blood. These receptors came from a woman older than 75 with acute or convalescent COVID-19. The CDR3 runs from the conserved cysteine through the conserved F or W. The order of the fields is D gene, clone size, V gene, J gene, CDR3 DNA, CDR3 protein. D genes are given only for firm matches. Rows give clone size only sometimes, using once, few, many, or a class for an expanded clone.

TRBD2	once	TRBV9	TRBJ2-3	TGTGCCAGCAGCGTAGATCCTAGCGGCTGGGGAGATACGCAGTATTTT	CASSVDPSGWGDTQYF
TRBD1	.	TRBV29-1	TRBJ1-3	TGCAGCGTTGACTCCGGGACAGGGTCCGGAAACACCATATATTTT	CSVDSGTGSGNTIYF
.	.	TRBV19	TRBJ1-5	TGTGCCAGTAGTATGCAGGGCAATCAGCCCCAGCATTTT	CASSMQGNQPQHF
TRBD1	.	TRBV19	TRBJ1-1	TGTGCCAGTAGTTCGCACAGGGGAAGGACTGAAGCTTTCTTT	CASSSHRGRTEAFF
.	few	TRBV30	TRBJ1-4	TGTGCCTGGTCAGGGATTACGGAAAAACTGTTTTTT	CAWSGITEKLFF
.	.	TRBV18	TRBJ2-5	TGTGCCAGCTCACCACAAGAGGAGACCCAGTACTTC	CASSPQEETQYF
TRBD1	.	TRBV7-2	TRBJ1-5	TGTGCCAGCAGCACCGGGGGACAGTTGTATCAGCCCCAGCATTTT	CASSTGGQLYQPQHF
.	.	TRBV6-2/TRBV6-3	TRBJ2-7	TGTGCCAGCAGCAACCCAGGGCACACGAGCTCCTACGAGCAGTACTTC	CASSNPGHTSSYEQYF
.	once	TRBV28	TRBJ1-1	TGTGCCAGCAGTGCCCTCCAGGGAGAAGCTTTCTTT	CASSALQGEAFF
.	.	TRBV7-2	TRBJ1-1	TGTGCCAGCAGCTTGGAGCATACGAACACTGAAGCTTTCTTT	CASSLEHTNTEAFF
.	.	TRBV27	TRBJ1-5	TGTGCCAGCAGTTTAAATTCAGGGAGCAATCAGCCCCAGCATTTT	CASSLNSGSNQPQHF
.	.	TRBV9	TRBJ2-6	TGTGCCAGTAGCTCTGGGGCCAACGTCCTGACTTTC	CASSSGANVLTF
TRBD2	.	TRBV9	TRBJ2-1	TGTGCCAGCAGCGTAGGGCGGGAGCCCCCCAATGAGCAGTTCTTC	CASSVGREPPNEQFF
.	.	TRBV6-6	TRBJ1-1	TGTGCCAGCAGCCTCAAACAGAGGAACACTGAAGCTTTCTTT	CASSLKQRNTEAFF
.	.	TRBV21-1	TRBJ2-7	TGTGCCAGCGTACTGGCAGGTCGCGGGAAGAGCTCCTACGAGCAGTACTTC	CASVLAGRGKSSYEQYF
.	once	TRBV11-1	TRBJ1-4	TGTGCCAGCAGCACGGGGGGGACTAATGAAAAACTGTTTTTT	CASSTGGTNEKLFF
.	.	TRBV6-5	TRBJ2-7	TGTGCCAGCAGGGAGACAGGAAAATACGAGCAGTACTTC	CASRETGKYEQYF
TRBD1	few	TRBV30	TRBJ1-2	TGTGCCTGGAGTCGTACAGGGGGAGAAGGCTACACCTTC	CAWSRTGGEGYTF
.	.	TRBV20-1	TRBJ1-5	TGCAGTGCTAGTACGCAGGTTAATAGCAATCAGCCCCAGCATTTT	CSASTQVNSNQPQHF
.	once	TRBV28	TRBJ1-4	TGTGCCATCTCTCCCTTTGCAACTAATGAAAAACTGTTTTTT	CAISPFATNEKLFF
TRBD1	.	TRBV5-6	TRBJ1-2	TGTGCCAGCAGCGCCTACCGGGACAGGTTCTATGGCTACACCTTC	CASSAYRDRFYGYTF
.	once	TRBV7-2	TRBJ1-6	TGTGCCAGCAGCTCCATCCAGGGTCCCAGGGGAGGGACCGGACCCCTCCACTTT	CASSSIQGPRGGTGPLHF